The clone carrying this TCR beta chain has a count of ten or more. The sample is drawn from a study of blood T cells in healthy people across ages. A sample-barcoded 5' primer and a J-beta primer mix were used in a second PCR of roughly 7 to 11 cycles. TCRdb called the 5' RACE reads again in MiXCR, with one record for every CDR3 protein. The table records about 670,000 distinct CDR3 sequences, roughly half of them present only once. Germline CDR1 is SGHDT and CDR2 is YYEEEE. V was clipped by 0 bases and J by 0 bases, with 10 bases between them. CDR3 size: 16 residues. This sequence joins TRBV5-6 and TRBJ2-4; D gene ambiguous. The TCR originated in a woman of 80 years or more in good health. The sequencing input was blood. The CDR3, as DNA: TGTGCCAGCAGCTTGGCCGAAGGGTTAGCCAAAAACATTCAGTACTTC. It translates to CASSLAEGLAKNIQYF.